This T cell receptor beta chain was sequenced in a study of T cells after yellow fever vaccination. Study details: It was SMART-Seq v4 Ultra Low Input that prepared the fractions with low cell numbers.

Study-level results: Booster samples showed a return of most primary-vaccination clones (around 96% CD4, about 85% CD8). Clonotype sharing between CD4 and CD8 compartments was small.

Worth noting for this clonotype: Its antigen is currently unknown.

5'RACE template switching added a universal primer site and UMIs to TCR cDNA. Via MiXCR, TCRdb re-called the 5' RACE reads, giving one row per CDR3 protein. The table has 400,000 to 650,000 distinct CDR3 sequences, 20% to 25% seen once. Germline V gene sequence: CDR1 SGHRS, CDR2 YFSETQ. The CDR3 covers 16 residues. V lost 3 bases and J lost 0, with 12 bases in between. The receptor was derived from a man between 18 and 35 years old who received the YFV17D yellow fever vaccine. This chain connects TRBV5-1 to TRBJ2-2; no clear D gene. The sequencing used PBMCs, collected more than 20 days after the first yellow fever vaccination. CDR3 nucleotide sequence: TGCGCCAGCAGCTCGACACGGTACCCGAACACCGGGGAGCTGTTTTTT. Encoded protein: CASSSTRYPNTGELFF.